This T cell receptor beta chain derives from a study of OX40 agonist ivuxolimab in advanced cancers. Study-wide background: Patients were treated with ivuxolimab, an agonistic anti-OX40 (CD134) antibody.

The CDR3 spans 14 residues. Germline CDR1 SGHNT, CDR2 YENEEA. J gave up 4 bases and V 5 bases, and 7 bases lay outside the gene matches. Only in-frame clones appear in the TCRdb table, and some are missing; sequencing was by immunoSEQ multiplex PCR. This sample has about 27,000 clones, with 70% to 80% found just once. Material: CD4+ or CD8+ T cells sorted from blood, obtained in a trial of the OX40 agonist ivuxolimab. This TCR was recovered from an adult with an advanced solid tumor such as melanoma, head and neck, liver or kidney cancer. The chain joins TRBV11-3 to TRBJ1-2; 7 bases are shared with TRBD1. In DNA, the CDR3 is TGTGCCAGCAGCCCACGGACAGGCTTCTATGGCTACACCTTC. This sequence encodes CASSPRTGFYGYTF.